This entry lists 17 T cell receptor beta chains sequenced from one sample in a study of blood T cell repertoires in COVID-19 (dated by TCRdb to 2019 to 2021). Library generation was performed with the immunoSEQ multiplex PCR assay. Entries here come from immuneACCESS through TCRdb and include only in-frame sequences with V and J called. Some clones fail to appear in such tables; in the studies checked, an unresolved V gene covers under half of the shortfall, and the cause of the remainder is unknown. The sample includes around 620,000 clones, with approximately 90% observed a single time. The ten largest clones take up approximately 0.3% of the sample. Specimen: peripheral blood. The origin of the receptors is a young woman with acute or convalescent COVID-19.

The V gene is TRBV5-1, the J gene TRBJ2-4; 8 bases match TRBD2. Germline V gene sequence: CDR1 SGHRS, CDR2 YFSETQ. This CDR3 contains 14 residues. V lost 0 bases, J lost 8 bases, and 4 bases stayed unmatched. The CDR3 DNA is TGCGCCAGCAGCTTGGGTTCAGCGGGGGACATTCAGTACTTC. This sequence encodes CASSLGSAGDIQYF. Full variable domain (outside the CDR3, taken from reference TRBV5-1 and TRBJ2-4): KAGVTQTPRYLIKTRGQQVTLSCSPISGHRSVSWYQQTPGQGLQFLFEYFSETQRNKGNFPGRFSGRQFSNSRSEMNVSTLELGDSALYLCASSLGSAGDIQYFGAGTRLSVL.

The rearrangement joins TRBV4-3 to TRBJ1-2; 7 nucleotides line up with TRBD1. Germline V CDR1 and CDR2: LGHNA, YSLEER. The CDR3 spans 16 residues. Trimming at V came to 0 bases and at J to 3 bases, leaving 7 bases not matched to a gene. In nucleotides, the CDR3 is TGCGCCAGCAGCCAAGATAAGACAGGGAGGTACTATGGCTACACCTTC. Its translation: CASSQDKTGRYYGYTF.

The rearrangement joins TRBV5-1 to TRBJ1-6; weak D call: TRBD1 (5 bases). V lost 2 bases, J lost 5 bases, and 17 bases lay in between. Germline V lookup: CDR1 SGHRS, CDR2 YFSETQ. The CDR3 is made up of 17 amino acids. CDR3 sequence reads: CASSFLPREANNSPLHF. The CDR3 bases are TGCGCCAGCAGCTTCCTCCCCAGGGAGGCGAATAATTCACCCCTCCACTTT.

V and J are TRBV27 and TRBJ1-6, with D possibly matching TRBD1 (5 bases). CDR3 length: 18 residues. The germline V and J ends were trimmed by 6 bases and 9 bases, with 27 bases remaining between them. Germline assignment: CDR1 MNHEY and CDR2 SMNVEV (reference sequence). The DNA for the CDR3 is TGTGCCAGCAGCCGCCCTTATGGGGGGAGTCTGGAGAGTTCACCCCTCCACTTT. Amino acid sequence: CASSRPYGGSLESSPLHF.

DNA of the CDR3: TGTGCCACCAGTGATCCATCCGCCACCGGGACAGTCAGCGGCTACACCTTC. This gives the protein CATSDPSATGTVSGYTF. The chain is built from TRBV24-1 and TRBJ1-2; 7 bases are a match to TRBD1. The CDR3 runs to 17 residues. Losses at the gene ends were 3 bases for V and 8 bases for J; bases not matched to a gene: 17. Germline V gene sequence: CDR1 KGHDR, CDR2 SFDVKD.

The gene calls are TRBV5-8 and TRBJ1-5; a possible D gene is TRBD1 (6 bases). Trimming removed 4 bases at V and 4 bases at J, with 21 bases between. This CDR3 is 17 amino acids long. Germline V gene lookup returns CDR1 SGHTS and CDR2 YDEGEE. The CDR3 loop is CASSLGAGTQKNQPQHF. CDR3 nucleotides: TGTGCCAGCAGCCTCGGGGCCGGGACACAAAAAAATCAGCCCCAGCATTTT.

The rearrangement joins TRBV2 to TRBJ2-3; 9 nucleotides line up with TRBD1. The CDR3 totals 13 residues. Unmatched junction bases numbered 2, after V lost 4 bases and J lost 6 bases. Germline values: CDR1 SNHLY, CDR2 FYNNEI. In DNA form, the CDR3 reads TGTGCCAGCAGTGCCGACAGGGGGGATACGCAGTATTTT. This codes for CASSADRGDTQYF.

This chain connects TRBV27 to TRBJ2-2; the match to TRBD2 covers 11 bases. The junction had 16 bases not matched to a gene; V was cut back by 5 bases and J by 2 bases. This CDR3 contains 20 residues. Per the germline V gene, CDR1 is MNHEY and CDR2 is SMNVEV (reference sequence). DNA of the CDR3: TGTGCCAGCAGTCCAACCCCCCCCGGCCTAGCGGGGGGCAACACCGGGGAGCTGTTTTTT. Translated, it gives CASSPTPPGLAGGNTGELFF.

The CDR3 DNA is TGCGCCAGCAGCTACAATTACAATGAGCAGTTCTTC. Encoded protein: CASSYNYNEQFF. This chain links TRBV5-1 with TRBJ2-1; D is uncertain. Germline loops: CDR1 SGHRS, CDR2 YFSETQ. The CDR3 has 12 amino acids. Trimming cost V 3 bases and J 4 bases, with 5 bases left between them.

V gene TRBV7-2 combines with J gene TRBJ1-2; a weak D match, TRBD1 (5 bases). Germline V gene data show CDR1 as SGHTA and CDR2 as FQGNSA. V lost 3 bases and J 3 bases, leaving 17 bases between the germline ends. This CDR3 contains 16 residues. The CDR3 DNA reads TGTGCCAGCAGCTTGGGCCCCAGGGTAACTCACTATGGCTACACCTTC. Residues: CASSLGPRVTHYGYTF.

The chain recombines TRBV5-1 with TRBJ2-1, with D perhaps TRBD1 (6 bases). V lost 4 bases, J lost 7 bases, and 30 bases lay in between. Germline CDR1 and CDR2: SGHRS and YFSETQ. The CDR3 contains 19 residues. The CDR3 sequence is CASSLLSSSKTGTSNEQFF. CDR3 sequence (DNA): TGCGCCAGCAGCCTGCTCTCCTCATCCAAGACAGGTACATCTAATGAGCAGTTCTTC.

The CDR3 is CASSTQVPYSNQPQHF. The DNA for the CDR3 is TGTGCCAGTAGTACCCAAGTCCCCTATAGCAATCAGCCCCAGCATTTT. This chain connects TRBV19 to TRBJ1-5; D call uncertain. CDR3 size: 16 residues. V was cut by 4 bases and J by 0 bases, with 13 bases left in between. Germline-derived CDR1 and CDR2 are LNHDA and SQIVND (reference sequence).

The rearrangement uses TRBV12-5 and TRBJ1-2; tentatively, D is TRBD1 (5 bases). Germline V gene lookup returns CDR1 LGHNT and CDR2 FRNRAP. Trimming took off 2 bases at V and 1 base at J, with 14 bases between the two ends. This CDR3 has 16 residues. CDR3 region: CASGLSRTTVNYGYTF. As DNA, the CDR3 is TGTGCTAGTGGTTTGTCCCGGACAACAGTTAACTATGGCTACACCTTC.

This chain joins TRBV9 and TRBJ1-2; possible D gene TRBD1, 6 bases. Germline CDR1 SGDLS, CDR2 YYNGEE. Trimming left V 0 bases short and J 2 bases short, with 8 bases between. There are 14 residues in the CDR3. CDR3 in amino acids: CASSVGTENYGYTF. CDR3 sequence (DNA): TGTGCCAGCAGCGTAGGGACAGAGAACTATGGCTACACCTTC.

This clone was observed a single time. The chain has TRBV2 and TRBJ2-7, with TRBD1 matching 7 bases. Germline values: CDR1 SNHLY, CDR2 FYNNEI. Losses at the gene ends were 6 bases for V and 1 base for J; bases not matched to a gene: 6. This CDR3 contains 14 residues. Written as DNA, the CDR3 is TGTGCCAGCAGCCCCGACAGGGTTTCCTACGAGCAGTACTTC. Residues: CASSPDRVSYEQYF.

DNA for the CDR3: TGTGCCAGCAGCTTGGTGTCTGGGAGGGCTTTCTTT. It yields the protein CASSLVSGRAFF. The chain uses TRBV5-4 and TRBJ1-1; D remains ambiguous. The CDR3 has 12 residues. Germline V gene data show CDR1 as SGHNT and CDR2 as YYREEE (reference sequence). V lost 0 bases and J 11 bases, leaving 11 bases between the germline ends.

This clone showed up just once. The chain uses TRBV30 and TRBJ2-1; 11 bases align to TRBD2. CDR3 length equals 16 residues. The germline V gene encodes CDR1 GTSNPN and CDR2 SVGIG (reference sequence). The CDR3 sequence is CGSRGSGGASYNEQFF. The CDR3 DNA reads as TGTGGGTCTCGTGGTAGCGGGGGGGCCTCCTACAATGAGCAGTTCTTC.